These T cell receptor beta chains were read from a single sample in a study of T cell responses to AZD1222 COVID-19 vaccine. The assay was immunoSEQ multiplex PCR, and TCRdb's table has in-frame clones only and misses some. This repertoire shows over 100,000 clones, 91% found once; its top ten account for 7.5%. Here the sequenced sample was peripheral blood, taken on day 0 of AZD1222 vaccination. These receptors all come from an adult in good health. Each CDR3 is given without its conserved first and last residue.

V gene: TRBV30; CDR3 protein: AWSFGSNGQPQH
V gene: TRBV10-3; CDR3 protein: AISERRWGDGLADYTGELF
V gene: TRBV5-1; CDR3 protein: ASSLIPDPGYMNTEAF
V gene: TRBV5-6; CDR3 protein: ASSLGAANQPQH
V gene: TRBV7-8; CDR3 protein: ASSSPGYT
V gene: TRBV24-1; CDR3 protein: ATSERNQETQY
V gene: TRBV6-5; CDR3 protein: ASSSQGAGTEAF
V gene: TRBV27; CDR3 protein: ASSLWQGNQPQH
V gene: TRBV11-3; CDR3 protein: ASSLDGNSPLH
V gene: TRBV5-4; CDR3 protein: ASSLVGGIDTGELF
V gene: TRBV7-2; CDR3 protein: ASSLGLGAGRTYNEQF
V gene: TRBV3-1/TRBV3-2; CDR3 protein: ASSQPGLQGWSETQY
V gene: TRBV29-1; CDR3 protein: SVGDVNYGYT
V gene: TRBV6-5; CDR3 protein: ASSRQASSYNEQF
V gene: TRBV11-2; CDR3 protein: ASSPGGRSYEQY
V gene: TRBV30; CDR3 protein: ACWDVGGYT
V gene: TRBV9; CDR3 protein: ASSGIHFANTGELF
V gene: TRBV4-2; CDR3 protein: ASSQAGIGGTTGELF
V gene: TRBV6-5; CDR3 protein: ASSRQGYYGYT
V gene: TRBV5-1; CDR3 protein: ASTLGVYNEQF
V gene: TRBV19; CDR3 protein: ASSFSPQGTGTDTQY
V gene: TRBV5-6; CDR3 protein: ASSLTGGSSYNSPLH
V gene: TRBV6-5; CDR3 protein: ASSLQGGGQPQH
V gene: TRBV3-1/TRBV3-2; CDR3 protein: ASSPLTGGETEAF
V gene: TRBV6-5; CDR3 protein: ASSYSGTMNTEAF
V gene: TRBV2; CDR3 protein: ASSHRGPPYEQY
V gene: TRBV7-2; CDR3 protein: ASSLFLLGYT
V gene: TRBV18; CDR3 protein: ASSPLGLAGDEQF
V gene: TRBV18; CDR3 protein: ASSPRDRGDAGELF
V gene: TRBV7-7; CDR3 protein: ASSQSPGDTEAF
V gene: TRBV11-2; CDR3 protein: ASSPQTGDGMTQY
V gene: TRBV27; CDR3 protein: ASRQGVGNQPQH
V gene: TRBV5-1; CDR3 protein: ASTDTSTDNEQF
V gene: TRBV27; CDR3 protein: ASSSWSSGGETQY
V gene: TRBV25-1; CDR3 protein: ASSEGGTRNTEAF
V gene: TRBV4-3; CDR3 protein: ASSLYRDREGYEQY
V gene: TRBV11-2; CDR3 protein: ASSPPGQSYEQY
V gene: TRBV6-2/TRBV6-3; CDR3 protein: ASSAYVGGYEQY
V gene: TRBV18; CDR3 protein: ASSPGPYRDNEKLF
V gene: TRBV25-1; CDR3 protein: ASRWLTEAF
V gene: TRBV4-2; CDR3 protein: ASSQALRVYGNYGYT
V gene: TRBV25-1; CDR3 protein: ASGGSMIQPQH
V gene: TRBV25-1; CDR3 protein: ASKDRGEGYT
V gene: TRBV18; CDR3 protein: ASSSDKNTEAF
V gene: TRBV7-2; CDR3 protein: ASSSSHSGTGSYNEQF
V gene: TRBV7-2; CDR3 protein: ASSSYSDTQY
V gene: TRBV6-1; CDR3 protein: ASSGQGVPISNQPQH
V gene: TRBV7-9; CDR3 protein: ASSLLQGDGYT
V gene: TRBV19; CDR3 protein: ASSPPPGREGLTDTQY
V gene: TRBV7-2; CDR3 protein: ASSPEFNQPQH